What follows describes a single T cell receptor beta chain. The V end was cut by 3 bases, the J end by 2 bases, with 13 bases between. The CDR3 has 16 amino acids. The V gene's germline CDR1 is LGHNT and CDR2 FRNRAP. This entry belongs to a study of CD8 T cells in Susac syndrome. RNA was extracted with the RNeasy kit, and a quantity of about 0.45 to 1 ug was reverse transcribed using random hexamers. Using its own MiXCR run on the immunoSEQ multiplex PCR reads, TCRdb lists one record per CDR3 protein. The sample has hundreds of thousands of distinct CDR3 sequences, around 85% seen once. Patients with stable or active relapsing-remitting disease, all of them treatment-naive, made up the multiple sclerosis controls.

What was sequenced was CD8+ T cells from PBMCs. The receptor was derived from a human donor with multiple sclerosis. V usage is TRBV12-5 and J usage is TRBJ1-4, with D tentatively TRBD1 (5 bases). This chain's CDR3 is CASGFRTGDTNEKLFF. DNA of the CDR3: TGTGCTAGTGGTTTCAGAACAGGAGACACTAATGAAAAACTGTTTTTT.